This TCR beta chain was documented in a study of blood T cell repertoires in COVID-19. Study-wide background: The United States, Italy and Spain supplied acute and convalescent COVID-19 samples. Sources were T cells, B-cell-depleted T cells, or PBMCs; the material itself was cDNA or gDNA.

Original processing notes: The authors estimated nucleated cell counts from reference gene primer amplification. The repertoire was sequenced with immunoSEQ multiplex PCR; TCRdb's copy has only in-frame clones and lacks some. V and J calls and clone size follow that table, whereas D and trimming were derived from the DNA. Among about 220,000 clones, 80% to 85% were seen once, and the ten largest hold 15% to 20%. V trimming: 8 bases; J trimming: 4 bases; junction bases outside the gene matches: 9. The length of the CDR3 is 14 residues. Germline V gene lookup returns CDR1 SGHRS and CDR2 YFSETQ. V and J are TRBV5-1 and TRBJ2-3; 8 nucleotides line up with TRBD2. The sample comprised peripheral blood. The source is a man aged 25-40 years with active or convalescent COVID-19. The CDR3 DNA sequence: TGCGCCAGTAAAAGCGGGGGAGACTCAGATACGCAGTATTTT. Its translation: CASKSGGDSDTQYF.